This T cell receptor beta chain was recovered during a study of OX40 agonist ivuxolimab in advanced cancers. Looking at the study overall: A history of anti-PD-1, anti-PD-L1 or anti-CTLA-4 therapy was acceptable, and 30% to 45% had some.

Trimming cost V 3 bases and J 4 bases, with 11 bases left between them. This CDR3 comprises 14 residues. Germline CDR1 and CDR2: SGHDN and FVKESK. Clones were sequenced by immunoSEQ multiplex PCR, and TCRdb holds only the in-frame ones, with some missing. The sample shows 40,000 to 50,000 clones, about 80% of them seen only once. The sequences come from CD4+ or CD8+ T cells sorted from blood, collected in a trial of the OX40 agonist ivuxolimab. This sequence originates from an adult with an advanced solid tumor such as melanoma, head and neck, liver or kidney cancer. This chain uses TRBV14 with TRBJ2-3; D possibly corresponds to TRBD2 (5 bases). This chain's CDR3 is CASSHLLDPDTQYF. CDR3 DNA sequence: TGTGCCAGCAGCCATCTACTAGACCCAGATACGCAGTATTTT. Full variable domain (rest looked up from reference TRBV14 and TRBJ2-3): EAGVTQFPSHSVIEKGQTVTLRCDPISGHDNLYWYRRVMGKEIKFLLHFVKESKQDESGMPNNRFLAERTGGTYSTLKVQPAELEDSGVYFCASSHLLDPDTQYFGPGTRLTVL.